Each of the 10 T cell receptor beta chains below was sequenced from the same sample in a study of cytomegalovirus exposure and HLA in healthy donors. PCR involved 60 Vbeta and 13 Jbeta primers. Libraries were prepared by immunoSEQ multiplex PCR; TCRdb keeps only in-frame clonotypes and omits some of them. The listing contains approximately 130,000 clones. The sample comprised PBMCs. The receptor source for this set is a woman between 55 and 75 years old in good health and CMV-seronegative.

The genes are TRBV2 and TRBJ2-3, with D possibly TRBD2 on 6 matching bases. V was pared by 8 bases and J by 3 bases, with 12 bases between. Germline CDR1 and CDR2: SNHLY and FYNNEI. This CDR3 contains 13 residues. The CDR3 DNA sequence: TGTGCCAGCGGTAGGGCGGGAACAGATACGCAGTATTTT. It encodes CASGRAGTDTQYF.

CDR3 nucleotide sequence: TGCGCCAGCAGAAGGGACAGGGCGCGCTACGAGCAGTACTTC. Translated: CASRRDRARYEQYF. This chain joins TRBV10-2 and TRBJ2-5; 9 bases line up with TRBD1. The DNA end favors TRBJ2-7, so the J call may be wrong. Germline V gene lookup returns CDR1 WSHSY and CDR2 SAAADI. The CDR3 consists of 14 residues.

The chain joins TRBV18 to TRBJ1-5; D gene ambiguous. The CDR3 has 13 amino acids. Trimming pared 0 bases from V and 7 bases from J, leaving 7 bases between. Germline loops: CDR1 KGHSH, CDR2 LQKENI. CDR3 protein: CASSPPGGQPQHF. For the CDR3, the DNA is TGTGCCAGCTCACCACCGGGAGGGCAGCCCCAGCATTTT. Full variable domain (rest looked up from reference TRBV18 and TRBJ1-5): NAGVMQNPRHLVRRRGQEARLRCSPMKGHSHVYWYRQLPEEGLKFMVYLQKENIIDESGMPKERFSAEFPKEGPSILRIQQVVRGDSAAYFCASSPPGGQPQHFGDGTRLSIL.

V usage is TRBV30 and J usage is TRBJ1-2; TRBD1 is a possible D gene (6 bases). Per germline, CDR1 GTSNPN and CDR2 SVGIG (reference sequence). The CDR3 covers 15 residues. The V end lost 4 bases, the J end lost 3 bases, and 18 bases lay between the germline ends. Here the CDR3 reads CAWTSIPTGHYGYTF. As DNA, the CDR3 is TGTGCCTGGACTTCCATACCCACAGGGCACTATGGCTACACCTTC.

The chain has TRBV18 and TRBJ1-1, with 7 bases lining up with TRBD1. The CDR3 spans 14 residues. The germline CDR1 and CDR2 sequences are KGHSH and LQKENI. Unmatched junction bases numbered 2, after V lost 3 bases and J lost 1 base. This CDR3 reads CASSPWDRNTEAFF. CDR3 bases: TGTGCCAGCTCACCTTGGGACAGGAACACTGAAGCTTTCTTT. The whole variable domain, remainder taken from reference TRBV18 and TRBJ1-1, is NAGVMQNPRHLVRRRGQEARLRCSPMKGHSHVYWYRQLPEEGLKFMVYLQKENIIDESGMPKERFSAEFPKEGPSILRIQQVVRGDSAAYFCASSPWDRNTEAFFGQGTRLTVV.

The chain joins TRBV7-9 to TRBJ2-4, with D perhaps matching TRBD2 (6 bases). This CDR3 has 15 residues. From germline, CDR1 is SEHNR and CDR2 FQNEAQ (reference sequence). The V end was cut by 1 base, the J end by 7 bases, with 14 bases between. In DNA, the CDR3 is TGTGCCAGCAGCTTAGGAGGAGGGGAACGGAACATTCAGTACTTC. Encoded protein: CASSLGGGERNIQYF.

The chain links TRBV10-3 to TRBJ1-2; 11 bases line up with TRBD1. V was pared by 0 bases and J by 6 bases, with 3 bases of the junction left unmatched. The CDR3 is 15 residues long. CDR1 ENHRY and CDR2 SYGVKD come from the germline V gene. CDR3 amino acids: CAISESGQGADGYTF. In DNA form, the CDR3 reads TGTGCCATCAGTGAGTCCGGACAGGGGGCAGATGGCTACACCTTC.

Concerning this clone: The same CDR3 arises from other DNA sequences in this sample as well. The chain recombines TRBV5-4 with TRBJ2-1; TRBD2 aligns across 7 bases. The CDR3 is 15 amino acids. Trimming at V came to 0 bases and at J to 0 bases, leaving 0 bases not matched to a gene. The germline V gene encodes CDR1 SGHNT and CDR2 YYREEE (reference sequence). DNA of the CDR3: TGTGCCAGCAGCTTGGGCGGGAGCTCCTACAATGAGCAGTTCTTC. It specifies CASSLGGSSYNEQFF.

The chain joins TRBV5-5 to TRBJ1-1; D ambiguous. The CDR3 has 13 amino acids. The V end was cut by 4 bases, the J end by 2 bases, with 9 bases between. CDR1 is SGHKS, CDR2 YYEKEE, per germline (reference sequence). The CDR3 here is CASSLGRNTEAFF. CDR3 coding DNA: TGTGCCAGCAGCCTCGGTAGAAACACTGAAGCTTTCTTT. Combining the CDR3 with reference TRBV5-5 and TRBJ1-1 gives the whole variable domain DAGVTQSPTHLIKTRGQQVTLRCSPISGHKSVSWYQQVLGQGPQFIFQYYEKEERGRGNFPDRFSARQFPNYSSELNVNALLLGDSALYLCASSLGRNTEAFFGQGTRLTVV.

The chain joins TRBV30 to TRBJ1-2; D possibly corresponds to TRBD1 (6 bases). Germline V lookup: CDR1 GTSNPN, CDR2 SVGIG (reference sequence). The V end lost 4 bases, the J end lost 7 bases, and 16 bases lay between the germline ends. This CDR3 is 13 amino acids long. In DNA form, the CDR3 reads TGTGCCTGGACTCCACAGGGACAATCTGGCTACACCTTC. This translates into CAWTPQGQSGYTF.